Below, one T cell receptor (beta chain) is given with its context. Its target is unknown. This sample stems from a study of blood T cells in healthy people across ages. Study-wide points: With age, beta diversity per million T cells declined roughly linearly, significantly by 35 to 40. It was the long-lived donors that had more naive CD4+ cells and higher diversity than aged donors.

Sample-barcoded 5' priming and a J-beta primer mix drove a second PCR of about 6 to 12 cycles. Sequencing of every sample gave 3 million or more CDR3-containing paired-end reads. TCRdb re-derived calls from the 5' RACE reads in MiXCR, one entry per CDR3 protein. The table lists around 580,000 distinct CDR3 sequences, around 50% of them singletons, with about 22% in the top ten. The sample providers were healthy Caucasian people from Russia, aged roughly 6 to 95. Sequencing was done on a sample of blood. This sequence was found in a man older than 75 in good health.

CDR3 bases: TGTGCCAGCAGCACCAACTGGGGGGTTGAGACCCAGTACTTC. Its translation: CASSTNWGVETQYF. The chain joins TRBV7-2 to TRBJ2-7, with D tentatively TRBD2 (6 bases). With the DNA end fitting TRBJ2-5 better, the J assignment may be wrong. The CDR3 is 14 amino acids. CDR1 SGHTA and CDR2 FQGNSA come from the germline V gene.